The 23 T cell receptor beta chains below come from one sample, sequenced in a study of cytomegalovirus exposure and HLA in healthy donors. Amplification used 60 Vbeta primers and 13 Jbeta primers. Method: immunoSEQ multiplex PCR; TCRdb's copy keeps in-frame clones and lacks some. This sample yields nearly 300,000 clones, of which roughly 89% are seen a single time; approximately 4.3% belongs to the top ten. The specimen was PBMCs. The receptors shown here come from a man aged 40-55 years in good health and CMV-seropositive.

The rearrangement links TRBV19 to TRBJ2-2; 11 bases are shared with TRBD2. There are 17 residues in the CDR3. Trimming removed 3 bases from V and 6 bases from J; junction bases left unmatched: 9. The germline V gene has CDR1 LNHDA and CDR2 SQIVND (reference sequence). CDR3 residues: CASSIWSLAGGPGELFF. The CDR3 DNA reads TGTGCCAGTAGTATTTGGTCGCTAGCGGGAGGTCCCGGGGAGCTGTTTTTT. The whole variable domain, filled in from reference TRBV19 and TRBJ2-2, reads DGGITQSPKYLFRKEGQNVTLSCEQNLNHDAMYWYRQDPGQGLRLIYYSQIVNDFQKGDIAEGYSVSREKKESFPLTVTSAQKNPTAFYLCASSIWSLAGGPGELFFGEGSRLTVL.

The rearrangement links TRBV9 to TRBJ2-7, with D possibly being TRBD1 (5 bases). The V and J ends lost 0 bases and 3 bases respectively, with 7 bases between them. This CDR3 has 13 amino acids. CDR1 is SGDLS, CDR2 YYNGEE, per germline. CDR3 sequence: CASSVGDSYEQYF. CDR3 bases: TGTGCCAGCAGCGTAGGTGACAGCTACGAGCAGTACTTC.

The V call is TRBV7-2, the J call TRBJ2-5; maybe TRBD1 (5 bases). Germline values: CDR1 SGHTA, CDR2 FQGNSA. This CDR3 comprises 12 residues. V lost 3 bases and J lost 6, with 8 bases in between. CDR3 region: CASSFAGQTQYF. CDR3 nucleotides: TGTGCCAGCAGCTTCGCAGGGCAGACCCAGTACTTC.

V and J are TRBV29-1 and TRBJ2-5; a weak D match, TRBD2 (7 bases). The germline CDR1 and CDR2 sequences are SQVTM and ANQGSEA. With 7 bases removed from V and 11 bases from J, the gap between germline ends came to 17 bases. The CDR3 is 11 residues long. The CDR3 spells CSAEGGMEQYF. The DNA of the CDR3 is TGCAGCGCCGAGGGGGGGATGGAGCAGTACTTC.

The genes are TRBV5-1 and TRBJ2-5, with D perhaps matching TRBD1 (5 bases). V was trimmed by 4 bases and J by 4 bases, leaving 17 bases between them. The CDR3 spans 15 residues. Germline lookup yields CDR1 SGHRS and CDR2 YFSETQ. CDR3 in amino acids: CASSPNPWGRETQYF. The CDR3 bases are TGCGCCAGCAGCCCAAACCCGTGGGGCAGAGAGACCCAGTACTTC.

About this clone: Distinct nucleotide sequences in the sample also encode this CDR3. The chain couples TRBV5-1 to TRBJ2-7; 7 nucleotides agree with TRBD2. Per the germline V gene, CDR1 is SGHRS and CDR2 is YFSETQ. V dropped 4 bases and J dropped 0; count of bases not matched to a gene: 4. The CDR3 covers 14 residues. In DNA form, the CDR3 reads TGCGCCAGCAGCCTCCTAGCGGACTCCTACGAGCAGTACTTC. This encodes CASSLLADSYEQYF.

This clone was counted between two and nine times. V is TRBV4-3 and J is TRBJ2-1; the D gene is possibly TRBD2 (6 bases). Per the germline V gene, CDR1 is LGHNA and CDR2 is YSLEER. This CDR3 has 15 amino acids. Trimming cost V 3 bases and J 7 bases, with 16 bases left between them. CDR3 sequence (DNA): TGCGCCAGCAGCCAGATAGCGGACGGCGGAAATGAGCAGTTCTTC. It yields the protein CASSQIADGGNEQFF.

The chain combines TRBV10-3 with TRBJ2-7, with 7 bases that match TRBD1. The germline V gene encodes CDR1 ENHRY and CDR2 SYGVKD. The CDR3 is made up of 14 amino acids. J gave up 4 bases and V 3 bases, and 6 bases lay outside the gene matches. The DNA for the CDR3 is TGTGCCATCAGTGATCTACAGGGGAGATACGAGCAGTACTTC. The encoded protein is CAISDLQGRYEQYF.

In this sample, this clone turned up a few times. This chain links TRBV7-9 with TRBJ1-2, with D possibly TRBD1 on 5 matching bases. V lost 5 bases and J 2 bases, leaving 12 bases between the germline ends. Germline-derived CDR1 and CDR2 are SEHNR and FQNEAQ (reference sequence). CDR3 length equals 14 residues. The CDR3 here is CASSPPSGNYGYTF. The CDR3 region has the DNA TGTGCCAGCAGCCCCCCGTCAGGGAACTATGGCTACACCTTC. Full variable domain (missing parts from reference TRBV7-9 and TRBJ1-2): DTGVSQNPRHKITKRGQNVTFRCDPISEHNRLYWYRQTLGQGPEFLTYFQNEAQLEKSRLLSDRFSAERPKGSFSTLEIQRTEQGDSAMYLCASSPPSGNYGYTFGSGTRLTVV.

The chain's CDR3 is CASSFNGQPYGYTF. Here the CDR3 DNA reads TGTGCCAGCAGTTTTAACGGACAGCCTTATGGCTACACCTTC. The rearrangement links TRBV27 to TRBJ1-2, with D perhaps matching TRBD1 (6 bases). Germline CDR1 reads MNHEY; CDR2 reads SMNVEV (reference sequence). V was cut by 3 bases and J by 5 bases, with 13 bases left in between. The CDR3 is made up of 14 amino acids.

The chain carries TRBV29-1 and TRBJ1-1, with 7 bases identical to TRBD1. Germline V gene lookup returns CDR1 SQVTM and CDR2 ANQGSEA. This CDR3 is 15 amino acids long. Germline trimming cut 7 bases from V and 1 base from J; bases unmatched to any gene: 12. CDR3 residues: CSAHLADRENTEAFF. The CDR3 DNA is TGCAGCGCCCACCTGGCCGACAGGGAGAACACTGAAGCTTTCTTT.

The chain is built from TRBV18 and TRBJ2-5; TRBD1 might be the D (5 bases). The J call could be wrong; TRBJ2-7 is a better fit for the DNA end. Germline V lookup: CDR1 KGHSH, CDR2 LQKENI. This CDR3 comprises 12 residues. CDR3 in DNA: TGTGCCAGCTCACTGCGACAGCGCGAGCAGTACTTC. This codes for CASSLRQREQYF.

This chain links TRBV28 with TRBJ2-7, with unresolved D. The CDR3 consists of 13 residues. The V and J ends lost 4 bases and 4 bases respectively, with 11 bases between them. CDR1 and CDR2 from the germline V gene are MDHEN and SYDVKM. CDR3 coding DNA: TGTGCCAGCAGTTCGCAGGCCGTATACGAGCAGTACTTC. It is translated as CASSSQAVYEQYF.

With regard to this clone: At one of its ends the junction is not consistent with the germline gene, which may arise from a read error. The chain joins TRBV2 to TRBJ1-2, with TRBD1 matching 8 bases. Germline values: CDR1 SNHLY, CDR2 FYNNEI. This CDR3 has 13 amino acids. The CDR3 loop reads CASSVSGTGYFDF. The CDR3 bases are TGTGCCAGCAGTGTTTCCGGGACAGGCTACTTCGACTTC.

In DNA, the CDR3 is TGTGCCAGTAGTGTAACCCGGACAGTTTCAAGGCCCCAGTTCTTC. It specifies CASSVTRTVSRPQFF. The chain is built from TRBV19 and TRBJ2-1; D is perhaps TRBD1 (6 bases). The CDR3 contains 15 residues. Per germline, CDR1 LNHDA and CDR2 SQIVND (reference sequence). V gave up 5 bases and J gave up 13 bases, with 24 bases separating them. Full variable domain (rest looked up from reference TRBV19 and TRBJ2-1): DGGITQSPKYLFRKEGQNVTLSCEQNLNHDAMYWYRQDPGQGLRLIYYSQIVNDFQKGDIAEGYSVSREKKESFPLTVTSAQKNPTAFYLCASSVTRTVSRPQFFGPGTRLTVL.

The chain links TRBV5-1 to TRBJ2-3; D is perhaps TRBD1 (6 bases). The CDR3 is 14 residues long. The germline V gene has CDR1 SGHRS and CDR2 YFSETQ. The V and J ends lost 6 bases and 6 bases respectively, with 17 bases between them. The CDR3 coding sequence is TGCGCCAGCAAGGAGCCAGGGCAGGGGGATACGCAGTATTTT. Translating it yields CASKEPGQGDTQYF.

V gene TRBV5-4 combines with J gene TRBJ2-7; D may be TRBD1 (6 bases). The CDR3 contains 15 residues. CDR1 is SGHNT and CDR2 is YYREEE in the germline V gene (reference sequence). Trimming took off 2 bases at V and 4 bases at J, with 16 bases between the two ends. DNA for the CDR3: TGTGCCAGCAGCTTAAAAACAGGGTCGTTTTACGAGCAGTACTTC. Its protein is CASSLKTGSFYEQYF.

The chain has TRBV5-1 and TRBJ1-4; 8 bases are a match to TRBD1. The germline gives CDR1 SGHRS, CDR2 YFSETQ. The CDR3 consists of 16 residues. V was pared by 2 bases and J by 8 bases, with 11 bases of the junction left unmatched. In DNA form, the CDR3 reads TGCGCCAGCAGCTTCGCCCCGACAGGGGAAGTGGAAAAACTGTTTTTT. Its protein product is CASSFAPTGEVEKLFF.

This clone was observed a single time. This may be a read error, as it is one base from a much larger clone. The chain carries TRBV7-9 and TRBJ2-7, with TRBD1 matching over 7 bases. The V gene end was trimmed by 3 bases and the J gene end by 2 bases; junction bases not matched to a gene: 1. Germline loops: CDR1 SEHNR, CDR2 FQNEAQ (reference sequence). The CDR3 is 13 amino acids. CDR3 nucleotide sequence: TGTGCCAGCAGCTTGCAGGGGGCCTACGAGCAGTACTTC. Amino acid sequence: CASSLQGAYEQYF.

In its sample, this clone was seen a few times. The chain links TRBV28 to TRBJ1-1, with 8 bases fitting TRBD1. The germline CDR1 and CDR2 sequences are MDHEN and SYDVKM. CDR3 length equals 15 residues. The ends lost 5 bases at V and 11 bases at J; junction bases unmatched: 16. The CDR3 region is CASSPSGTGVLKAFF. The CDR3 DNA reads TGTGCCAGCAGTCCCTCCGGGACAGGCGTTTTAAAGGCTTTCTTT.

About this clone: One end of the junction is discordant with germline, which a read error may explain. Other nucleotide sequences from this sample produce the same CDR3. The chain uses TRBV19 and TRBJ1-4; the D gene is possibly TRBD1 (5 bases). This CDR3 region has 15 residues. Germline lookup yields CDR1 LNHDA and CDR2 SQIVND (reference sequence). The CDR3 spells CASSIGAATNEKLFF. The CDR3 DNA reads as TGCGCCAGTAGTATAGGGGCCGCAACTAATGAAAAACTGTTTTTT. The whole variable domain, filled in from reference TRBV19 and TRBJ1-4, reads DGGITQSPKYLFRKEGQNVTLSCEQNLNHDAMYWYRQDPGQGLRLIYYSQIVNDFQKGDIAEGYSVSREKKESFPLTVTSAQKNPTAFYLCASSIGAATNEKLFFGSGTQLSVL.

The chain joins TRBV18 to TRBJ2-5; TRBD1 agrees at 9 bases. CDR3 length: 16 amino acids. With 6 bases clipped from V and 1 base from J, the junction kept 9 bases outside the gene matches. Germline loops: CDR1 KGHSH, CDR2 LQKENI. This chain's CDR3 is CASSLQGALVQETQYF. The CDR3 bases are TGTGCCAGCTCGCTACAGGGGGCCTTAGTCCAAGAGACCCAGTACTTC. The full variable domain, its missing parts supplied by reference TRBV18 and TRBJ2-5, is NAGVMQNPRHLVRRRGQEARLRCSPMKGHSHVYWYRQLPEEGLKFMVYLQKENIIDESGMPKERFSAEFPKEGPSILRIQQVVRGDSAAYFCASSLQGALVQETQYFGPGTRLLVL.

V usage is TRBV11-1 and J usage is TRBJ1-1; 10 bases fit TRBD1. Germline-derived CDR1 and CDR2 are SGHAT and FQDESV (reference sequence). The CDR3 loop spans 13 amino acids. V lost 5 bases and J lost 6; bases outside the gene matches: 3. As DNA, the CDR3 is TGTGCCAGCAGCGAAGGGACAGGGGCTGAAGCTTTCTTT. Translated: CASSEGTGAEAFF.